The rows below give T cell receptor beta chains drawn from one sample of a study of identifying expanded T cells in peripheral blood. Profiling relied on immunoSEQ multiplex PCR, and the TCRdb table lists in-frame clones only, not all of them. Among some 97,000 clones listed, approximately 89% were seen once. The sequencing input was blood. The source is a person between 18 and 69 years old in good health. CDR3s include the opening cysteine and the closing phenylalanine or tryptophan. Each record gives: D gene, clone size, J gene, CDR3 length, V gene, CDR3 protein, CDR3 DNA. The D gene is left open where the match is weak. Size values are once, few and many counts, or a class for expanded clones, and some rows have none.

D gene: TRBD2; clone size: NA; J gene: TRBJ2-3; CDR3 length: 21; V gene: TRBV5-1; CDR3 protein: CASSLALGSGGLRHSTDTQYF; CDR3 DNA: TGCGCCAGCAGCTTGGCCCTGGGAAGCGGGGGGCTTCGACACTCCACAGATACGCAGTATTTT
D gene: NA; clone size: NA; J gene: TRBJ1-2; CDR3 length: 14; V gene: TRBV2; CDR3 protein: CASSGGIGRRGYTF; CDR3 DNA: TGTGCCAGCAGTGGGGGGATAGGGAGACGGGGCTACACCTTC
D gene: TRBD2; clone size: few; J gene: TRBJ2-7; CDR3 length: 15; V gene: TRBV4-2; CDR3 protein: CASSQETSGSYEQYF; CDR3 DNA: TGTGCCAGCAGCCAAGAGACTAGCGGGAGCTACGAGCAGTACTTC
D gene: NA; clone size: NA; J gene: TRBJ2-5; CDR3 length: 15; V gene: TRBV7-7; CDR3 protein: CASSVSGLSSETQYF; CDR3 DNA: TGTGCCAGCAGCGTCTCTGGACTGTCCTCAGAGACCCAGTACTTC
D gene: NA; clone size: NA; J gene: TRBJ1-6; CDR3 length: 16; V gene: TRBV4-1; CDR3 protein: CASSRSTDPEYSPLHF; CDR3 DNA: TGCGCCAGCAGCCGAAGTACTGACCCCGAATATTCACCCCTCCACTTT
D gene: NA; clone size: NA; J gene: TRBJ2-1; CDR3 length: 18; V gene: TRBV18; CDR3 protein: CASSPGTPGSRSYNEQFF; CDR3 DNA: TGTGCCAGCTCACCGGGGACACCCGGATCCCGCTCCTACAATGAGCAGTTCTTC
D gene: TRBD1; clone size: NA; J gene: TRBJ1-1; CDR3 length: 14; V gene: TRBV18; CDR3 protein: CASSPGQGAMEAFF; CDR3 DNA: TGTGCCAGCTCACCCGGACAGGGGGCAATGGAAGCTTTCTTT
D gene: TRBD2; clone size: NA; J gene: TRBJ2-7; CDR3 length: 14; V gene: TRBV11-2; CDR3 protein: CASSLGGGPYEQYF; CDR3 DNA: TGTGCCAGCAGCTTAGGGGGGGGTCCCTACGAGCAGTACTTC
D gene: TRBD2; clone size: NA; J gene: TRBJ2-3; CDR3 length: 16; V gene: TRBV10-3; CDR3 protein: CATTPQQGGRTDTQYF; CDR3 DNA: TGTGCCACTACGCCACAACAGGGCGGGAGGACAGATACGCAGTATTTT
D gene: TRBD1; clone size: NA; J gene: TRBJ1-1; CDR3 length: 15; V gene: TRBV4-1; CDR3 protein: CASSIITGGNTEAFF; CDR3 DNA: TGCGCCAGCAGCATCATTACAGGGGGCAACACTGAAGCTTTCTTT
D gene: NA; clone size: NA; J gene: TRBJ1-2; CDR3 length: 13; V gene: TRBV6-5; CDR3 protein: CASSPQINYGYTF; CDR3 DNA: TGTGCCAGCAGTCCACAGATTAACTATGGCTACACCTTC
D gene: NA; clone size: NA; J gene: TRBJ1-1; CDR3 length: 15; V gene: TRBV7-2; CDR3 protein: CASSLARSFGAEAFF; CDR3 DNA: TGTGCCAGCAGCTTAGCCCGATCATTCGGGGCTGAAGCTTTCTTT
D gene: NA; clone size: NA; J gene: TRBJ2-5; CDR3 length: 12; V gene: TRBV10-3; CDR3 protein: CASSGYEETQYF; CDR3 DNA: TGTGCCTCCTCCGGGTATGAAGAGACCCAGTACTTC
D gene: NA; clone size: NA; J gene: TRBJ1-2; CDR3 length: 11; V gene: TRBV30; CDR3 protein: CAWSVQYGYTF; CDR3 DNA: TGTGCCTGGAGTGTACAGTATGGCTACACCTTC
D gene: TRBD2; clone size: NA; J gene: TRBJ2-1; CDR3 length: 17; V gene: TRBV12-5; CDR3 protein: CASGRTSSGGAWREQFF; CDR3 DNA: TGTGCTAGTGGTCGAACTTCCAGCGGGGGGGCCTGGCGTGAGCAGTTCTTC
D gene: TRBD1; clone size: NA; J gene: TRBJ1-6; CDR3 length: 17; V gene: TRBV12-5; CDR3 protein: CASGLGLDGTGGSPLHF; CDR3 DNA: TGTGCTAGTGGTTTGGGGTTGGATGGGACAGGGGGATCACCCCTCCACTTT
D gene: NA; clone size: NA; J gene: TRBJ1-5; CDR3 length: 14; V gene: TRBV2; CDR3 protein: CASSREMGDQPQHF; CDR3 DNA: TGTGCCAGCAGCCGAGAGATGGGAGATCAGCCCCAGCATTTT
D gene: TRBD1; clone size: once; J gene: TRBJ2-7; CDR3 length: 16; V gene: TRBV7-6; CDR3 protein: CASSILSGTGPYEQYF; CDR3 DNA: TGTGCCAGCAGCATACTTTCCGGGACAGGACCCTACGAGCAGTACTTC
D gene: NA; clone size: NA; J gene: TRBJ1-1; CDR3 length: 11; V gene: TRBV4-1; CDR3 protein: CASSQELQAFF; CDR3 DNA: TGCGCCAGCAGCCAAGAATTGCAAGCTTTCTTT
D gene: NA; clone size: NA; J gene: TRBJ1-3; CDR3 length: 15; V gene: TRBV7-9; CDR3 protein: CASSLVLSSGNTIYF; CDR3 DNA: TGTGCCAGCAGCTTAGTGCTCAGCTCTGGAAACACCATATATTTT
D gene: NA; clone size: NA; J gene: TRBJ1-4; CDR3 length: 14; V gene: TRBV27; CDR3 protein: CASSSQGGYEKLFF; CDR3 DNA: TGTGCCAGCAGCTCACAGGGAGGGTATGAAAAACTGTTTTTT
D gene: NA; clone size: NA; J gene: TRBJ1-2; CDR3 length: 15; V gene: TRBV7-9; CDR3 protein: CASSLFYGQNYGYTF; CDR3 DNA: TGTGCCAGCAGCTTATTTTATGGACAGAACTATGGCTACACCTTC
D gene: NA; clone size: once; J gene: TRBJ2-7; CDR3 length: 15; V gene: TRBV7-2; CDR3 protein: CASSSQGGNSYEQYF; CDR3 DNA: TGTGCCAGCAGCTCCCAAGGGGGAAACTCCTACGAGCAGTACTTC
D gene: NA; clone size: NA; J gene: TRBJ2-1; CDR3 length: 15; V gene: TRBV6-1; CDR3 protein: CASSPDTGPYNEQFF; CDR3 DNA: TGTGCCAGCAGTCCCGACACCGGACCCTACAATGAGCAGTTCTTC
D gene: NA; clone size: NA; J gene: TRBJ1-4; CDR3 length: 14; V gene: TRBV18; CDR3 protein: CASSPGQQGQKLFF; CDR3 DNA: TGTGCCAGCTCACCGGGACAACAGGGTCAAAAACTGTTTTTT
D gene: TRBD1; clone size: NA; J gene: TRBJ2-3; CDR3 length: 15; V gene: TRBV6-1; CDR3 protein: CASSPDRGFTDTQYF; CDR3 DNA: TGTGCCAGCAGTCCAGACAGGGGGTTTACAGATACGCAGTATTTT
D gene: TRBD2; clone size: NA; J gene: TRBJ2-1; CDR3 length: 15; V gene: TRBV6-1; CDR3 protein: CASSSGTRESDEQFF; CDR3 DNA: TGTGCCAGCAGTTCCGGGACTAGGGAGTCCGATGAGCAGTTCTTC
D gene: NA; clone size: once; J gene: TRBJ2-7; CDR3 length: 9; V gene: TRBV21-1; CDR3 protein: CASSSGSLF; CDR3 DNA: TGTGCCAGCAGCTCCGGGTCCCTCTTC
D gene: TRBD2; clone size: NA; J gene: TRBJ2-7; CDR3 length: 18; V gene: TRBV7-3; CDR3 protein: CASSQGAASGVITYEQYF; CDR3 DNA: TGTGCCAGCAGCCAAGGGGCGGCTAGCGGGGTTATCACCTACGAGCAGTACTTC
D gene: TRBD1; clone size: NA; J gene: TRBJ2-7; CDR3 length: 15; V gene: TRBV5-1; CDR3 protein: CASSSGQGLVHEQYF; CDR3 DNA: TGCGCCAGCAGCTCGGGACAGGGACTTGTGCACGAGCAGTACTTC
D gene: NA; clone size: NA; J gene: TRBJ2-7; CDR3 length: 13; V gene: TRBV30; CDR3 protein: CAWTPGLLYEQYF; CDR3 DNA: TGTGCCTGGACCCCAGGGCTGCTCTACGAGCAGTACTTC
D gene: NA; clone size: NA; J gene: TRBJ1-2; CDR3 length: 15; V gene: TRBV7-2; CDR3 protein: CASSPYIQGENGYTF; CDR3 DNA: TGTGCCAGCAGCCCGTATATTCAAGGGGAGAATGGCTACACCTTC
D gene: NA; clone size: NA; J gene: TRBJ2-5; CDR3 length: 12; V gene: TRBV6-1; CDR3 protein: CASIRNGETQYF; CDR3 DNA: TGTGCCAGCATTAGAAACGGGGAGACCCAGTACTTC
D gene: NA; clone size: NA; J gene: TRBJ2-2; CDR3 length: 16; V gene: TRBV7-7; CDR3 protein: CASSFVGGGGTGELFF; CDR3 DNA: TGTGCCAGCAGCTTTGTCGGGGGAGGGGGCACCGGGGAGCTGTTTTTT
D gene: NA; clone size: NA; J gene: TRBJ2-5; CDR3 length: 12; V gene: TRBV5-1; CDR3 protein: CASSRPQETQYF; CDR3 DNA: TGCGCCAGCAGCCGCCCCCAAGAGACCCAGTACTTC
D gene: TRBD2; clone size: NA; J gene: TRBJ2-2; CDR3 length: 15; V gene: TRBV7-9; CDR3 protein: CASSLNPAGEGELFF; CDR3 DNA: TGTGCCAGCAGCCTAAACCCTGCGGGGGAAGGGGAGCTGTTTTTT
D gene: NA; clone size: NA; J gene: TRBJ1-4; CDR3 length: 11; V gene: TRBV29-1; CDR3 protein: CSAEKNEKLFF; CDR3 DNA: TGCAGCGCAGAGAAGAATGAAAAACTGTTTTTT
D gene: TRBD2; clone size: NA; J gene: TRBJ2-5; CDR3 length: 13; V gene: TRBV7-2; CDR3 protein: CASSGAGHETQYF; CDR3 DNA: TGTGCCAGCAGCGGAGCGGGGCACGAGACCCAGTACTTC
D gene: NA; clone size: once; J gene: TRBJ1-5; CDR3 length: 13; V gene: TRBV6-1; CDR3 protein: CASSGGSNQPQHF; CDR3 DNA: TGTGCCAGCAGCGGGGGGAGCAATCAGCCCCAGCATTTT
D gene: TRBD2; clone size: NA; J gene: TRBJ2-5; CDR3 length: 15; V gene: TRBV4-2; CDR3 protein: CASSQTSGSMETQYF; CDR3 DNA: TGTGCCAGCAGCCAGACTAGCGGGAGCATGGAGACCCAGTACTTC
D gene: TRBD2; clone size: NA; J gene: TRBJ2-7; CDR3 length: 15; V gene: TRBV5-4; CDR3 protein: CASSSGLGYTYEQYF; CDR3 DNA: TGTGCCAGCAGCTCAGGACTAGGCTATACCTACGAGCAGTACTTC